The source of this T cell receptor (beta chain) is a study of shared clonotypes between healthy human individuals. General study points: Sharing across four donors was highest in naive CD4 (around 5%) and lowest in memory CD8 (0.4%). Even with large depth, rarefaction showed that sorted-subset sequencing was incomplete. Generally, naive subsets came out with larger estimated richness than memory subsets.

Germline assignment: CDR1 SGHNT and CDR2 YENEEA. V gave up 2 bases and J gave up 1 base; unmatched junction bases: 7. This CDR3 has 17 amino acids. Notes on this clone: Its antigen is currently unknown.

Sorted-subset replicate PCRs used 150 to 200 ng of genomic DNA. This amount corresponded to some 32,000 T cell genomes. Only in-frame clones appear in the TCRdb table, and some are missing; sequencing was by immunoSEQ multiplex PCR. The sample lists more than 2,000,000 clones; roughly 93% were seen once. The clonotype was recovered from a man in his late teens or twenties in good health. Some clones in this sample may be carry-over from other donors' samples. The sequenced material came from naive CD4+ T cells from PBMCs. Subset noted: CD45RA+ positively selected. The rearrangement joins TRBV11-3 to TRBJ2-5; 10 bases match TRBD1. CDR3 sequence reads: CASSLNPGTGAQETQYF. CDR3 nucleotides: TGTGCCAGCAGCTTAAATCCCGGGACAGGGGCCCAAGAGACCCAGTACTTC.